These 21 T cell receptor beta chains were sequenced from one sample in a study of shared clonotypes between healthy human individuals. Terminally differentiated effector memory CD45RA+ cells were excluded from the naive CD8 cells, which were CD45RO-negative and positively selected for CCR7. Data came from immunoSEQ multiplex PCR; TCRdb stores just in-frame clones and leaves some out. Seen here are hundreds of thousands of clones, around 96% observed once, and the top ten hold roughly 0.12%. Sample: naive CD8+ T cells sorted from blood. The receptor set was obtained from a woman under 40 in good health.

The rearrangement uses TRBV5-6 and TRBJ1-2; possible D gene TRBD1, 5 bases. Germline assignment: CDR1 SGHDT and CDR2 YYEEEE. Between the trimmed V and J ends, which lost 2 bases and 6 bases, there was a span of 8 bases. There are 12 residues in the CDR3. CDR3: CASSFGTDGYTF. The CDR3 DNA is TGTGCCAGCAGCTTCGGGACCGATGGCTACACCTTC.

As regards this clone: This CDR3 is also generated by other DNA sequences in the sample. The CDR3 DNA reads as TGTGCCAGTAGTATAGATCTGGAGCAAGAGACCCAGTACTTC. It is translated as CASSIDLEQETQYF. The chain links TRBV19 to TRBJ2-5, with D hard to call. From germline, CDR1 is LNHDA and CDR2 SQIVND (reference sequence). The CDR3 has 14 residues. The V and J ends lost 0 bases and 2 bases respectively, with 7 bases between them.

The V and J genes are TRBV7-9 and TRBJ1-1; D remains unclear. V was shortened by 5 bases and J by 3 bases, with 4 bases between the two germline ends. Germline assignment: CDR1 SEHNR and CDR2 FQNEAQ (reference sequence). This CDR3 is built from 11 residues. The chain's CDR3 is CASSNYTEAFF. As DNA, the CDR3 is TGTGCCAGCAGCAACTACACTGAAGCTTTCTTT.

The chain couples TRBV5-6 to TRBJ2-2; no clear D gene. The germline V gene encodes CDR1 SGHDT and CDR2 YYEEEE. Between the trimmed V and J ends, which lost 7 bases and 0 bases, there was a span of 10 bases. The CDR3 spans 14 residues. CDR3 DNA: TGTGCCAGCCGTCAACAGACGAACACCGGGGAGCTGTTTTTT. Protein: CASRQQTNTGELFF.

Points on this clone: The same CDR3 also results from other DNA sequences found in this sample. V and J are TRBV28 and TRBJ2-2, with 8 bases lining up with TRBD2. Germline CDR1 reads MDHEN; CDR2 reads SYDVKM. The V gene end was trimmed by 6 bases and the J gene end by 3 bases; junction bases not matched to a gene: 3. The CDR3 spans 14 residues. CDR3 region: CASSLAGHTGELFF. The CDR3 DNA reads as TGTGCCAGCAGCCTAGCGGGCCACACCGGGGAGCTGTTTTTT.

This clone was recorded once. The V and J genes are TRBV7-8 and TRBJ2-5, with 10 bases that match TRBD2. CDR1 and CDR2 (germline): SGHVS, FQNEAQ. J was trimmed by 8 bases and V by 5 bases; bases with no gene match: 17. The CDR3 covers 17 residues. This CDR3 is CASSPSGLAGALVTQYF. The CDR3 DNA sequence: TGTGCCAGCAGCCCTAGTGGGCTAGCGGGAGCGTTGGTCACCCAGTACTTC.

CDR3 loop: CATDQGNSYEQYF. The CDR3 coding sequence is TGTGCCACCGATCAGGGGAACTCCTACGAGCAGTACTTC. The rearrangement uses TRBV28 and TRBJ2-7, with D possibly being TRBD1 (6 bases). This CDR3 is built from 13 residues. Germline CDR1 and CDR2: MDHEN and SYDVKM. V was shortened by 10 bases and J by 0 bases, with 13 bases between the two germline ends.

The chain uses TRBV28 and TRBJ2-1; either TRBD1 or TRBD2 may fit D (6 bases each). CDR3 length: 16 amino acids. Trimming pared 3 bases from V and 8 bases from J, leaving 20 bases between. Germline V gives CDR1 MDHEN, CDR2 SYDVKM. In nucleotides, the CDR3 is TGTGCCAGCAGTTTTTCATTAGGGGGAGGTGAGGATGAGCAGTTCTTC. Encoded protein: CASSFSLGGGEDEQFF.

V and J are TRBV7-9 and TRBJ2-7; maybe TRBD2 (7 bases). Germline CDR1 is SEHNR and CDR2 is FQNEAQ (reference sequence). V lost 5 bases and J lost 0, with 14 bases in between. This CDR3 has 15 residues. CDR3 region: CASSASGTSSYEQYF. The DNA of the CDR3 is TGTGCCAGCAGCGCCAGCGGGACAAGCTCCTACGAGCAGTACTTC.

V is TRBV11-1 and J is TRBJ2-7, with D perhaps TRBD2 (5 bases). CDR1 and CDR2 (germline): SGHAT, FQDESV (reference sequence). V was pared by 3 bases and J by 6 bases, with 18 bases between. There are 15 residues in the CDR3. In DNA, the CDR3 is TGTGCCAGCAGCTTTCGTGGGGATCCGGGGTCCGAGCAGTACTTC. It is translated as CASSFRGDPGSEQYF. Supplemented by reference TRBV11-1 and TRBJ2-7, the full variable domain reads EAEVAQSPRYKITEKSQAVAFWCDPISGHATLYWYRQILGQGPELLVQFQDESVVDDSQLPKDRFSAERLKGVDSTLKIQPAELGDSAMYLCASSFRGDPGSEQYFGPGTRLTVT.

The chain links TRBV15 to TRBJ2-7; D is unclear. The CDR3 runs 16 residues. Germline assignment: CDR1 LNHNV and CDR2 YYDKDF (reference sequence). V gave up 4 bases and J gave up 0 bases, with 16 bases separating them. CDR3 in amino acids: CATSTRRSDGSYEQYF. The CDR3 DNA is TGTGCCACCAGCACACGCCGGTCGGACGGCTCCTACGAGCAGTACTTC.

The chain employs TRBV2 and TRBJ2-7, with D maybe TRBD2 (6 bases). Trimming left V 8 bases short and J 3 bases short, with 8 bases between. The CDR3 consists of 11 residues. CDR1 is SNHLY and CDR2 is FYNNEI in the germline V gene. The CDR3: CASLTSYEQYF. CDR3 DNA sequence: TGTGCCAGCCTGACTAGCTACGAGCAGTACTTC. The full variable domain, rest sourced from reference TRBV2 and TRBJ2-7, is EPEVTQTPSHQVTQMGQEVILRCVPISNHLYFYWYRQILGQKVEFLVSFYNNEISEKSEIFDDQFSVERPDGSNFTLKIRSTKLEDSAMYFCASLTSYEQYFGPGTRLTVT.

This chain joins TRBV5-8 and TRBJ2-1; TRBD2 matches 8 bases. The CDR3 loop spans 16 amino acids. Germline V CDR1 and CDR2: SGHTS, YDEGEE. Trimming at V came to 2 bases and at J to 7 bases, leaving 11 bases not matched to a gene. CDR3 loop: CASSFSRGGGRNEQFF. The CDR3 coding sequence is TGTGCCAGCAGCTTCTCTCGTGGCGGGGGGAGAAATGAGCAGTTCTTC.

This chain joins TRBV7-6 and TRBJ2-1, with D possibly matching TRBD1 (5 bases). Per the germline V gene, CDR1 is SGHVS and CDR2 is FNYEAQ. V shed 8 bases and J shed 5 bases, with 16 bases lying between them. CDR3 length equals 14 residues. CDR3 sequence: CASPPRGVNNEQFF. For the CDR3, the DNA is TGTGCCAGCCCCCCAAGGGGCGTAAACAATGAGCAGTTCTTC.

The CDR3 region is CAWNAGLAGNEQFF. CDR3 bases: TGTGCCTGGAATGCGGGACTAGCGGGTAATGAGCAGTTCTTC. The V call is TRBV30, the J call TRBJ2-1; 12 positions agree with TRBD2. V dropped 4 bases and J dropped 7; count of bases not matched to a gene: 5. Per the germline V gene, CDR1 is GTSNPN and CDR2 is SVGIG (reference sequence). The length of the CDR3 is 14 residues.

The CDR3 region is CASSFDRGLTEAFF. The CDR3 DNA is TGTGCCAGCAGTTTTGACAGGGGTTTAACTGAAGCTTTCTTT. The V gene is TRBV28, the J gene TRBJ1-1, with TRBD1 matching over 8 bases. The trim removed 3 bases at V and 5 bases at J, leaving 5 bases unmatched. Germline CDR1 reads MDHEN; CDR2 reads SYDVKM. The CDR3 contains 14 residues.

DNA for the CDR3: TGCGCCAGCAGCCACCGGGCCTCTGCAACTAATGAAAAACTGTTTTTT. Its protein product is CASSHRASATNEKLFF. V is TRBV4-1 and J is TRBJ1-4; D is uncertain. Germline assignment: CDR1 MGHRA and CDR2 YSYEKL. V was trimmed by 3 bases and J by 0 bases, leaving 11 bases between them. The CDR3 runs 16 residues.

A single count supports this clone. The chain has TRBV7-3 and TRBJ2-5, with 9 nucleotides matching TRBD1. In germline, CDR1 is SGHTA, CDR2 FQGTGA. J lost 1 base, V lost 5 bases, and 8 bases had no gene match. The length of the CDR3 is 16 residues. Here the CDR3 reads CASSLGTGLSQETQYF. CDR3 in DNA: TGTGCCAGCAGCCTAGGGACAGGGTTATCCCAAGAGACCCAGTACTTC.

As to this clone: Other DNA sequences of this sample code for an identical CDR3. V is TRBV27 and J is TRBJ2-7, with 11 bases aligning to TRBD2. Germline CDR1 is MNHEY and CDR2 is SMNVEV (reference sequence). The junction had 0 bases not matched to a gene; V was cut back by 1 base and J by 1 base. The CDR3 has 15 residues. The CDR3 region is CASSLLAGGSYEQYF. The CDR3 DNA reads TGTGCCAGCAGTTTATTAGCGGGAGGGTCCTACGAGCAGTACTTC.

Only one count was recorded for this clone. V is TRBV11-2 and J is TRBJ2-1, with D perhaps matching TRBD2 (6 bases). This CDR3 region has 17 residues. Germline loops: CDR1 SGHAT, CDR2 FQNNGV. V was trimmed by 0 bases and J by 0 bases, leaving 12 bases between them. The CDR3 DNA is TGTGCCAGCAGCTTAGACCCTGGCGGGATCTCCTACAATGAGCAGTTCTTC. It specifies CASSLDPGGISYNEQFF.

This clone appeared a few times. The J gene is TRBJ2-3, the V gene TRBV28; D is ambiguous. V lost 5 bases, J lost 4 bases, and 10 bases lay in between. The germline V gene encodes CDR1 MDHEN and CDR2 SYDVKM. The CDR3 consists of 13 residues. CDR3 nucleotides: TGTGCCAGCAGTCTGCGCTTCGCAGATACGCAGTATTTT. Translation: CASSLRFADTQYF.